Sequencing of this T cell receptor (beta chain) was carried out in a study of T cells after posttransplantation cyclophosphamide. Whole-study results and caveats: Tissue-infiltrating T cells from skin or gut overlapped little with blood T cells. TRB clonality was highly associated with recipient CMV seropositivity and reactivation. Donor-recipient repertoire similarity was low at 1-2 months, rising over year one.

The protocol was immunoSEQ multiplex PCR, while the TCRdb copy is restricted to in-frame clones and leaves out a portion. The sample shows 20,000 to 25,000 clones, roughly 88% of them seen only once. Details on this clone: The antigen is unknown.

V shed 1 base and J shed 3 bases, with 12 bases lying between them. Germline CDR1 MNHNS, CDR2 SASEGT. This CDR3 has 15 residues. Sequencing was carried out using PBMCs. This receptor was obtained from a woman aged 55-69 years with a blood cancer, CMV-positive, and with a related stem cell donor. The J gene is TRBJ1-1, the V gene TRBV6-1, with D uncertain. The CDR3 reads CASSEVFIRDTEAFF. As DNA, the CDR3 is TGTGCCAGCAGTGAAGTCTTCATTCGGGACACTGAAGCTTTCTTT.